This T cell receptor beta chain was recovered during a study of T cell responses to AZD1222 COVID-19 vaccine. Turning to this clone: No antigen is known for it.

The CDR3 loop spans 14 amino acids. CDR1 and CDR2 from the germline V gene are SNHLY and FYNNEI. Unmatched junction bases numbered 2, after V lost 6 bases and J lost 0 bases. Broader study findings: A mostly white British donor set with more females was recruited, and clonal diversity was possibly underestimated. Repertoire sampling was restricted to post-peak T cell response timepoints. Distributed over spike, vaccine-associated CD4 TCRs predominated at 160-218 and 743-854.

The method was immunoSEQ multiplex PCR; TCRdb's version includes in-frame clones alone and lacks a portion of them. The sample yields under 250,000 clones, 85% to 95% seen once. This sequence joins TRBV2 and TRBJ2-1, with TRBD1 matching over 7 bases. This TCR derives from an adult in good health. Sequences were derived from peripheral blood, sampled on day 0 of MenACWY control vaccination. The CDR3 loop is CASRGQYSYNEQFF. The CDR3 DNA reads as TGTGCCAGCAGGGGACAGTACTCCTACAATGAGCAGTTCTTC.